These T cell receptor beta chains were read from a single sample in a study of blood T cell repertoires in COVID-19. Generated by immunoSEQ multiplex PCR, the TCRdb table keeps only in-frame clones and is missing some. There are about 170,000 clones in the sample; about 74% occur only once, and approximately 8% lies in the top ten. What was sequenced was peripheral blood. The source of these receptors is a man aged 55-75 years with acute or convalescent COVID-19. The CDR3 runs from the conserved cysteine through the conserved F or W. The D gene is left open where the match is weak. Not every row has a clone size; where given, it reads once, few, many or a size class.

d_gene	v_gene	j_gene	abundance	CDR3nt	CDR3aa
-	TRBV2	TRBJ2-1	-	TGTGCCAGCAGTCCACAGGTGAGCTCCTACAATGAGCAGTTCTTC	CASSPQVSSYNEQFF
-	TRBV6-5	TRBJ1-1	-	TGTGCCAGCAGTTACTCCCGACTCCAAAACACTGAAGCTTTCTTT	CASSYSRLQNTEAFF
-	TRBV7-2	TRBJ2-1	-	TGTGCCAGCAGTGGGACATCCTACAATGAGCAGTTCTTC	CASSGTSYNEQFF
TRBD1	TRBV11-1	TRBJ1-2	once	TGTGCCAGCAGCCTAGCCCGACAGGGGAGCTACACCTTC	CASSLARQGSYTF
TRBD1	TRBV13	TRBJ1-3	-	TGTGCCAGCAGCTTAGAGGACAGGGCCGTCGGAAACACCATATATTTT	CASSLEDRAVGNTIYF
-	TRBV5-1	TRBJ1-5	-	TGCGCCAGCAAATCCGAACCCTATAGCAATCAGCCCCAGCATTTT	CASKSEPYSNQPQHF
TRBD1	TRBV19	TRBJ2-6	once	TGTGCCAGTAGTCAGGGACAGAACTCTGGGGCCAACGTCCTGACTTTC	CASSQGQNSGANVLTF
TRBD1	TRBV11-2	TRBJ2-5	few	TGTGCCAGCAGCTTCGGACAGGTACTCGGAGAGACCCAGTACTTC	CASSFGQVLGETQYF
TRBD1	TRBV9	TRBJ2-7	-	TGTGCCAGCAGCTCTCCCGGGACAGGGAACCACGAGCAGTACTTC	CASSSPGTGNHEQYF
TRBD1	TRBV5-1	TRBJ1-1	-	TGCGCCAGCAGCTTGACAGGGGGCTACACTGAAGCTTTCTTT	CASSLTGGYTEAFF
TRBD1	TRBV18	TRBJ2-7	-	TGTGCCAGCTCACCAGGGACAGCAACCTACGAGCAGTACTTC	CASSPGTATYEQYF
-	TRBV4-2	TRBJ2-1	-	TGTGCCAGCAGCCTCGTACAGGGAAGTTATACCAATGAGCAGTTCTTC	CASSLVQGSYTNEQFF
TRBD1	TRBV6-6	TRBJ1-2	-	TGTGCCAGCAGTTACGGGACAGGTGGGGTTAACTATGGCTACACCTTC	CASSYGTGGVNYGYTF
-	TRBV19	TRBJ2-7	-	TGTGCCAGTAGTACACAGGGTTTTAGCGAGCAGTACTTC	CASSTQGFSEQYF
TRBD1	TRBV4-1	TRBJ1-2	many	TGCGCCAGCAGCCAAGACCCACAGGGGGCTGATGGCTACACCTTC	CASSQDPQGADGYTF
-	TRBV5-1	TRBJ1-1	once	TGCGCCAGCAGCACGGGACTGCTAACTGAAGCTTTCTTT	CASSTGLLTEAFF
TRBD1	TRBV19	TRBJ1-5	-	TGTGCCAGTAGCCTGGGGACAGAAGCGTTTCAGCCCCAGCATTTT	CASSLGTEAFQPQHF
-	TRBV24-1	TRBJ2-5	-	TGTGCCACCAGTGATTCACCGGGACTCGGGCAAGAGACCCAGTACTTC	CATSDSPGLGQETQYF
-	TRBV5-5	TRBJ2-7	-	TGTGCCAGCAGCTTCGGGGGAAGCGGGCCCTACGAGCAGTACTTC	CASSFGGSGPYEQYF
-	TRBV27	TRBJ1-5	-	TGTGCCAGCAGTGCCAGGCAGGGCAATCAGCCCCAGCATTTT	CASSARQGNQPQHF
TRBD2	TRBV29-1	TRBJ2-3	-	TGCAGCGTGGATAGCTCAGGGACTAGGGGCACAGATACGCAGTATTTT	CSVDSSGTRGTDTQYF
TRBD2	TRBV14	TRBJ2-3	-	TGTGCCAGCAGCCCCAAGCGGGGCTCTTATACGCAGTATTTT	CASSPKRGSYTQYF
TRBD2	TRBV11-3	TRBJ2-1	-	TGTGCCAGCAGCTTAGGACTAGCGGGGCACAATGAGCAGTTCTTC	CASSLGLAGHNEQFF
-	TRBV29-1	TRBJ2-1	-	TGCAGCGGCCAGGACAGATTCAATGAGCAGTTCTTC	CSGQDRFNEQFF
TRBD1	TRBV19	TRBJ1-5	-	TGTGCCAGTAGTTCCGGACAGGGGTATCAGCCCCAGCATTTT	CASSSGQGYQPQHF
-	TRBV27	TRBJ1-1	-	TGTGCCAGCAGTTTATCGAGGCCCCAAAGGGGGTACACTGAAGCTTTCTTT	CASSLSRPQRGYTEAFF
-	TRBV7-8	TRBJ2-5	-	TGTGCCAGCAGCTTAGGCCGAGGAGAGACCCAGTACTTC	CASSLGRGETQYF
TRBD1	TRBV6-1	TRBJ2-6	once	TGTGCCAGCAGTGATCCCGACAGGGTCTTCTTCTCTGGGGCCAACGTCCTGACTTTC	CASSDPDRVFFSGANVLTF
TRBD1	TRBV5-6	TRBJ2-1	-	TGTGCCAGCAGCTTCCCGGACAGGGAGGACAATGAGCAGTTCTTC	CASSFPDREDNEQFF
-	TRBV7-2	TRBJ2-6	-	TGTGCCAGCACCTCGTTGGGGGGCTCTGGGGCCAACGTCCTGACTTTC	CASTSLGGSGANVLTF
TRBD2	TRBV6-2/TRBV6-3	TRBJ2-7	-	TGTGCCAGCAGTGAGGGACTAGCGGGGGCCTACGAGCAGTACTTC	CASSEGLAGAYEQYF
-	TRBV3-1/TRBV3-2	TRBJ1-2	-	TGTGCCAGCAGCCAAGGAGGGAATGGCTACACCTTC	CASSQGGNGYTF
TRBD2	TRBV2	TRBJ2-2	-	TGTGCCAGCAGTTGGTCGGGGGGAGACACCGGGGAGCTGTTTTTT	CASSWSGGDTGELFF